This T cell receptor (beta chain) was obtained from a study of cytomegalovirus exposure and HLA in healthy donors. Overall study: Early released data had tens of millions of unique TCRs, all coming from HLA-typed donors.

Both 60 Vbeta primers and 13 Jbeta primers went into the PCR. Generated by immunoSEQ multiplex PCR, the TCRdb table keeps only in-frame clones and is missing some. This sample has approximately 160,000 clones, with approximately 84% found just once. Study-wide findings and caveats: For TCR beta chains, V- and J-gene trimming was later linked to a missense DCLRE1C variant.

On this clone: Its antigen is currently unknown.

Between the trimmed V and J ends, which lost 1 base and 7 bases, there was a span of 13 bases. The germline CDR1 and CDR2 sequences are KGHSH and LQKENI. This CDR3 has 15 amino acids. The receptor comes from a man aged 45-60 years in good health and CMV-seropositive. The V gene is TRBV18, the J gene TRBJ2-2, with D perhaps TRBD1 (6 bases). The sample consisted of PBMCs. CDR3 amino acids: CASSPLDSGVGELFF. The DNA of the CDR3 is TGTGCCAGCTCACCACTGGACTCAGGGGTCGGGGAGCTGTTTTTT. Using reference TRBV18 and TRBJ2-2 for the parts outside the CDR3, the full variable domain is NAGVMQNPRHLVRRRGQEARLRCSPMKGHSHVYWYRQLPEEGLKFMVYLQKENIIDESGMPKERFSAEFPKEGPSILRIQQVVRGDSAAYFCASSPLDSGVGELFFGEGSRLTVL.